This T cell receptor (beta chain) came from a study of T cell changes during pregnancy in multiple sclerosis. This table comes from immunoSEQ multiplex PCR, and its TCRdb copy is limited to in-frame clones, with some not included. The repertoire holds around 47,000 clones, about 95% seen once, with 0.89% in the top ten. Trimming left V 1 base short and J 8 bases short, with 15 bases between. This CDR3 contains 14 residues. Per the germline V gene, CDR1 is SSHAT and CDR2 is FNYEAQ (reference sequence). The receptor's source is a female donor with multiple sclerosis, enrolled in a pregnancy study. The gene calls are TRBV7-7 and TRBJ2-7; D not resolved. The starting material was peripheral blood, obtained in the second trimester of pregnancy. The CDR3 region is CASSLDLMSEKQYF. In DNA form, the CDR3 reads TGTGCCAGCAGCTTAGATCTTATGTCGGAGAAGCAGTACTTC.